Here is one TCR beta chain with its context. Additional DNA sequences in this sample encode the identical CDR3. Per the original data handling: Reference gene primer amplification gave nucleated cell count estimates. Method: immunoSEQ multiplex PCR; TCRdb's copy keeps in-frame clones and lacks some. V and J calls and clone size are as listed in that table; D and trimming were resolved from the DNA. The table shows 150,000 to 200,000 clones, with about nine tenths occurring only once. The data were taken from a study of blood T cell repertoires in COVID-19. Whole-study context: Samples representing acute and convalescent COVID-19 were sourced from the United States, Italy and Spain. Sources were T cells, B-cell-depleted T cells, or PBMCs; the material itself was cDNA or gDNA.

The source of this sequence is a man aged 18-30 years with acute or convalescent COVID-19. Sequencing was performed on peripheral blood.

The CDR3 reads CASSEGASSGNTIYF. DNA of the CDR3: TGTGCCAGCAGTGAAGGGGCCAGCTCTGGAAACACCATATATTTT. The J gene is TRBJ1-3, the V gene TRBV2, with D unresolved. The germline CDR1 and CDR2 sequences are SNHLY and FYNNEI. V was trimmed by 1 base and J by 0 bases, leaving 7 bases between them. The CDR3 spans 15 residues.